The present TCR beta chain was sequenced within a study of beta chain features in type 1 diabetes. With regard to this clone: Its antigen is still unknown.

Germline CDR1 is SGHNT and CDR2 is YENEEA. This CDR3 region has 13 residues. V lost 2 bases, J lost 3 bases, and 7 bases lay in between. General study results and limits: Shortening of TCRB CDR3s, moderate but significant, appeared in all four CD4+ subsets of Type 1 diabetes patients.

Sequencing targeted expressed TCRB transcripts, as all isolated RNA had been reverse transcribed. Generated by immunoSEQ multiplex PCR, the TCRdb table keeps only in-frame clones and is missing some. The table includes about 360,000 clones, 10% to 15% detected once. The gene calls are TRBV11-3 and TRBJ1-2; D call uncertain. The sequencing sample was made of naive CD4+ T cells from blood. The receptor was isolated from a woman in her late teens or twenties with type 1 diabetes. The CDR3 loop is CASSLSQDYGYTF. CDR3 DNA: TGTGCCAGCAGCTTATCCCAGGACTATGGCTACACCTTC.